This is a list of T cell receptor beta chains from one sample in a study of spatial heterogeneity in lung cancer. TCRdb passed the 5' RACE reads through MiXCR, listing each CDR3 protein once. The profile shows 95,000 or so distinct CDR3 sequences, 7% to 9% of them singletons. The specimen comprised PBMCs, sampled at surgery. The receptors derive from a male donor with early-stage non-small cell lung cancer. Each CDR3 is given with its conserved first and last residue. Fields, in order: V gene, clone size, J gene, D gene, CDR3 protein, CDR3 DNA. D genes are given only for firm matches. For some rows the clone size is stated as once, few or many, or as a class when expanded; others skip it.

V: TRBV28; size: -; J: TRBJ2-3; D: TRBD2; CDR3: CATGLAGPETQYF; DNA: TGTGCCACCGGACTAGCGGGGCCTGAGACGCAGTATTTT
V: TRBV9; size: few; J: TRBJ2-3; D: TRBD2; CDR3: CASSASGGAGTQYF; DNA: TGTGCCAGCAGCGCTAGCGGGGGGGCTGGTACGCAGTATTTT
V: TRBV6-2/TRBV6-3; size: -; J: TRBJ2-3; D: -; CDR3: CASSYREDTQYF; DNA: TGTGCCAGCAGTTATAGGGAAGATACGCAGTATTTT
V: TRBV27; size: many; J: TRBJ2-7; D: -; CDR3: CASSLGLFSYEQYF; DNA: TGTGCCAGCAGTTTAGGACTCTTTTCCTACGAGCAGTACTTC
V: TRBV4-2; size: -; J: TRBJ2-7; D: TRBD1; CDR3: CASSQGTGGDEQYF; DNA: TGTGCCAGCAGCCAAGGGACAGGGGGTGACGAGCAGTACTTC
V: TRBV30; size: few; J: TRBJ1-5; D: -; CDR3: CAWSVRGIGNQPQHF; DNA: TGTGCCTGGAGTGTACGGGGGATCGGCAATCAGCCCCAGCATTTT
V: TRBV7-9; size: many; J: TRBJ2-5; D: TRBD1; CDR3: CASSLVGRTGLQETQYF; DNA: TGTGCCAGCAGCTTAGTAGGTCGGACAGGGCTTCAAGAGACCCAGTACTTC
V: TRBV10-1; size: many; J: TRBJ2-5; D: TRBD1; CDR3: CASSEPTGAQYF; DNA: TGCGCCAGCAGTGAACCGACAGGGGCCCAGTACTTC
V: TRBV4-2; size: -; J: TRBJ2-7; D: TRBD1; CDR3: CASSQEGQGGDNEQYF; DNA: TGTGCCAGCAGCCAAGAGGGACAGGGAGGCGACAACGAGCAGTACTTC
V: TRBV29-1; size: many; J: TRBJ2-3; D: -; CDR3: CSVTAGTDTQYF; DNA: TGCAGCGTTACGGCGGGAACAGATACGCAGTATTTT
V: TRBV12-3/TRBV12-4; size: once; J: TRBJ2-5; D: TRBD1; CDR3: CASSSSGTGGHQYF; DNA: TGTGCCAGCAGTTCCTCCGGGACAGGGGGGCACCAGTACTTC
V: TRBV10-3; size: many; J: TRBJ2-7; D: -; CDR3: CAISPKGTYEQYF; DNA: TGTGCCATCAGTCCCAAGGGAACCTACGAGCAGTACTTC
V: TRBV7-8; size: few; J: TRBJ1-2; D: -; CDR3: CASSLQGSYGYTF; DNA: TGTGCCAGCAGCTTACAGGGTTCCTATGGCTACACCTTC
V: TRBV5-1; size: -; J: TRBJ2-5; D: -; CDR3: CASSSTGTETQYF; DNA: TGCGCCAGCAGCTCCACAGGGACGGAGACCCAGTACTTC
V: TRBV4-1; size: few; J: TRBJ1-1; D: -; CDR3: CASSQRAANTEAFF; DNA: TGCGCCAGCAGCCAACGGGCCGCGAATACTGAAGCTTTCTTT
V: TRBV21-1; size: -; J: TRBJ2-7; D: -; CDR3: CASSNLWDKNSYEQYF; DNA: TGTGCCAGCAGCAACCTTTGGGACAAAAACTCCTACGAGCAGTACTTC
V: TRBV12-3/TRBV12-4; size: -; J: TRBJ1-2; D: -; CDR3: CASSASGTAYGHTF; DNA: TGTGCCAGCAGTGCGTCCGGTACAGCCTATGGCCACACCTTC
V: TRBV10-3; size: many; J: TRBJ1-2; D: TRBD1; CDR3: CAISENRGDYGYTF; DNA: TGTGCCATCAGTGAAAACAGGGGGGACTATGGCTACACCTTC
V: TRBV20-1; size: few; J: TRBJ1-2; D: -; CDR3: CSARDNGGHGSGYGYTF; DNA: TGCAGTGCTAGAGACAACGGGGGGCATGGTTCGGGCTATGGCTACACCTTC
V: TRBV6-2/TRBV6-3; size: few; J: TRBJ2-6; D: -; CDR3: CASSYSGGLAGANVLTF; DNA: TGTGCCAGCAGTTACTCCGGGGGCCTAGCTGGGGCCAACGTCCTGACTTTC
V: TRBV5-6; size: few; J: TRBJ2-7; D: -; CDR3: CASSPGHTYEQYF; DNA: TGTGCCAGCAGCCCGGGACACACCTACGAGCAGTACTTC
V: TRBV18; size: many; J: TRBJ1-1; D: -; CDR3: CASSPGWNTEAFF; DNA: TGTGCCAGCTCACCAGGGTGGAACACTGAAGCTTTCTTT
V: TRBV3-1; size: -; J: TRBJ2-4; D: TRBD1; CDR3: CASSLDREANIQYF; DNA: TGTGCCAGCAGTCTGGACAGGGAGGCAAACATTCAGTACTTC
V: TRBV28; size: -; J: TRBJ2-2; D: TRBD2; CDR3: CASSPGGAVGELFF; DNA: TGTGCCAGCAGCCCCGGGGGGGCGGTCGGGGAGCTGTTTTTT
V: TRBV6-2/TRBV6-3; size: few; J: TRBJ2-7; D: TRBD1; CDR3: CASSSLRYRGTYEQYF; DNA: TGTGCCAGCAGTTCTCTTCGTTACAGGGGAACCTACGAGCAGTACTTC
V: TRBV5-1; size: -; J: TRBJ2-7; D: TRBD1; CDR3: CASSLAGQFRDEQYF; DNA: TGCGCCAGCAGCTTGGCGGGACAGTTCAGGGACGAGCAGTACTTC
V: TRBV14; size: many; J: TRBJ1-1; D: -; CDR3: CASSPVRLDTEAFF; DNA: TGTGCCAGCAGCCCCGTTCGACTCGACACTGAAGCTTTCTTT
V: TRBV7-9; size: -; J: TRBJ2-5; D: TRBD2; CDR3: CASSRLKRDQETQYF; DNA: TGTGCCAGCAGCCGACTAAAGCGGGATCAAGAGACCCAGTACTTC
V: TRBV5-1; size: many; J: TRBJ2-1; D: -; CDR3: CASSSQGNEQFF; DNA: TGTGCCAGCAGCTCTCAGGGCAATGAGCAGTTCTTC
V: TRBV20-1; size: -; J: TRBJ2-5; D: -; CDR3: CSARDRTGALGETQYF; DNA: TGCAGTGCTAGAGATCGGACGGGGGCGTTAGGAGAGACCCAGTACTTC